This TCR beta chain is drawn from a study of blood T cell repertoires in COVID-19. Profiled with immunoSEQ multiplex PCR; TCRdb holds only in-frame clones, not every one. The sample carries about 300,000 clones, more than 75% recorded once. Looked up from germline, CDR1 is GTSNPN and CDR2 is SVGIG (reference sequence). This CDR3 is built from 14 residues. After removal of 6 bases from V and 7 bases from J, the junction contained 12 bases not matched to a gene. Recovered status applied to Cohort 3 donors who had two consecutive negative PCRs. It also applied to those with clearance or with symptom resolution.

The V call is TRBV30, the J call TRBJ1-1; 9 bases agree with TRBD1. The TCR comes from a woman aged 18-35 years who had recovered from COVID-19. The sample taken for sequencing was PBMCs or T cells enriched from blood (not recorded which). CDR3 loop: CACSFSGTGLEAFF. As DNA, the CDR3 is TGTGCCTGTTCCTTTTCCGGGACAGGGCTTGAAGCTTTCTTT.